Listed below are T cell receptor beta chains from one sample, sequenced in a study of spatial heterogeneity in lung cancer. In TCRdb, the 5' RACE reads were re-called with MiXCR into one record per CDR3 protein. Of 110,000 or so distinct CDR3 sequences in the sample, 10% to 12% were seen once. The sample here was PBMCs, taken at follow-up. All receptors derive from a female donor with early-stage non-small cell lung cancer. The CDR3 runs from the conserved cysteine through the conserved F or W. D genes are given only for firm matches. Not every row has a clone size; where given, it reads once, few, many or a size class.

TRBJ2-2,NA,TRBV5-1,few,CASSLARSVGAGELFF,TGCGCCAGCAGCTTGGCCCGGTCTGTTGGGGCCGGGGAGCTGTTTTTT
TRBJ1-5,NA,TRBV27,few,CASSGGRWNQPQHF,TGTGCCAGCAGTGGGGGGCGTTGGAATCAGCCCCAGCATTTT
TRBJ1-2,NA,TRBV19,NA,CASSISKGSAYGYTF,TGTGCCAGTAGTATATCCAAGGGTTCGGCCTATGGCTACACCTTC
TRBJ1-5,NA,TRBV18,few,CASSPGPSAGRFPQPQHF,TGTGCCAGCTCACCAGGTCCGAGTGCCGGACGTTTTCCTCAGCCCCAGCATTTT
TRBJ2-1,TRBD1,TRBV7-6,NA,CASSFLGQGVSNEQFF,TGTGCCAGCAGCTTTCTGGGACAGGGGGTGAGCAATGAGCAGTTCTTC
TRBJ2-1,NA,TRBV11-1,many,CASSLAGVYYNEQFF,TGTGCCAGCAGCTTAGCGGGAGTATACTACAATGAGCAGTTCTTC
TRBJ2-1,NA,TRBV10-3,NA,CAISELERNEQFF,TGTGCCATCAGTGAGCTAGAAAGGAATGAGCAGTTCTTC
TRBJ2-2,TRBD1,TRBV10-2,few,CASRTGSTGELFF,TGCGCCAGCAGGACAGGGAGCACCGGGGAGCTGTTTTTT
TRBJ1-2,NA,TRBV28,many,CASTRLNYGYTF,TGTGCCAGCACTCGCCTCAACTATGGCTACACCTTC
TRBJ2-3,TRBD1,TRBV6-2/TRBV6-3,NA,CASSPRDRVTDTQYF,TGTGCCAGCAGTCCCCGGGACAGGGTCACAGATACGCAGTATTTT
TRBJ2-2,NA,TRBV20-1,NA,CSARDVRRLVAGELFF,TGCAGTGCTAGAGATGTTAGGAGGCTAGTTGCCGGGGAGCTGTTTTTT
TRBJ2-3,TRBD1,TRBV10-3,NA,CAISKTGQGKDTQYF,TGTGCCATCAGTAAAACGGGACAGGGGAAAGATACGCAGTATTTT
TRBJ2-1,TRBD2,TRBV20-1,NA,CSASGYREGSGLLNEQFF,TGCAGTGCTAGCGGATATCGGGAGGGCTCCGGTCTTTTAAATGAGCAGTTCTTC
TRBJ2-6,NA,TRBV19,few,CASRPTGPGANVLTF,TGTGCCAGTAGGCCCACAGGGCCTGGGGCCAACGTCCTGACTTTC
TRBJ1-2,NA,TRBV7-2,NA,CASSLEWRHYGYTF,TGTGCCAGCAGCTTAGAATGGCGTCACTATGGCTACACCTTC
TRBJ1-5,NA,TRBV28,few,CASRFSNQPQHF,TGTGCCAGCAGATTTAGCAATCAGCCCCAGCATTTT
TRBJ1-6,NA,TRBV7-2,many,CASSLGSGWNSPLHF,TGTGCCAGCAGCTTGGGCTCAGGTTGGAATTCACCCCTCCACTTT
TRBJ2-6,NA,TRBV12-3/TRBV12-4,NA,CASSTGASGANVLTF,TGTGCCAGCAGTACGGGGGCCTCTGGGGCCAACGTCCTGACTTTC
TRBJ2-3,NA,TRBV27,NA,CASSLIPRLGADTQYF,TGTGCCAGCAGTTTAATACCCCGGTTGGGCGCAGATACGCAGTATTTT
TRBJ2-1,NA,TRBV2,few,CASSVGVNEQFF,TGTGCCAGCAGTGTGGGGGTTAATGAGCAGTTCTTC
TRBJ1-2,NA,TRBV20-1,NA,CSARMIGGDYGYTF,TGCAGTGCTAGAATGATAGGGGGGGACTATGGCTACACCTTC
TRBJ2-1,NA,TRBV5-6,few,CASRRGAGEQFF,TGTGCCAGCAGACGGGGCGCCGGTGAGCAGTTCTTC
TRBJ2-1,TRBD2,TRBV6-5,NA,CASSYGGSLRYNEQLF,TGTGCCAGCAGTTACGGCGGGAGCCTTCGATACAATGAGCAGCTCTTC
TRBJ2-1,TRBD2,TRBV14,NA,CASSFLAGRYNEQFF,TGTGCCAGCAGCTTCCTAGCGGGGCGCTACAATGAGCAGTTCTTC
TRBJ2-3,NA,TRBV12-3/TRBV12-4,NA,CASSLEGGNRIDTQYF,TGTGCCAGCAGTTTAGAGGGCGGCAACAGGATAGATACGCAGTATTTT
TRBJ1-1,TRBD1,TRBV7-8,few,CASTGTGGFSEAFF,TGTGCCAGCACCGGGACAGGGGGCTTTTCTGAAGCTTTCTTT
TRBJ2-1,NA,TRBV12-5,NA,CASGLVSTEQFF,TGTGCTAGTGGTTTGGTGAGTACTGAGCAGTTCTTC
TRBJ2-1,TRBD2,TRBV7-6,many,CASSLASGSMYEQFF,TGTGCCAGCAGCTTAGCTAGCGGGAGTATGTATGAGCAGTTCTTC
TRBJ2-1,TRBD2,TRBV2,few,CASSPSGREGLFF,TGTGCCAGCAGTCCCTCAGGGAGGGAAGGCCTGTTCTTC
TRBJ2-4,TRBD2,TRBV28,many,CASSLSGRATKNIQYF,TGTGCCAGCAGCTTAAGCGGGAGGGCAACTAAAAACATTCAGTACTTC